This T cell receptor (beta chain) was captured in a study of blood T cell repertoires in COVID-19. The CDR3 contains 15 residues. V was clipped by 8 bases and J by 3 bases; unmatched bases: 7. Germline-derived CDR1 and CDR2 are LGHDT and YNNKEL (reference sequence). Libraries were prepared by immunoSEQ multiplex PCR; TCRdb keeps only in-frame clonotypes and omits some of them. The table includes 380,000 or so clones, 89% detected once. This clonotype originated in a man aged 40-49 years with acute or convalescent COVID-19. V and J are TRBV3-1 (or the pseudogene TRBV3-2) and TRBJ2-7, with TRBD2 matching over 13 bases. Sequencing used peripheral blood. The CDR3 bases are TGTGCCAGCGGCCCTGGACTAGCGGGAGTCTACGAGCAGTACTTC. Translated, it gives CASGPGLAGVYEQYF.